Included here is one TCR beta chain sequence, with context. The data stem from a study of blood T cell repertoires in COVID-19. As for the study in general: Samples representing acute and convalescent COVID-19 were sourced from the United States, Italy and Spain. PBMCs, B-cell-depleted T cells, or T cells were the source of the cDNA or gDNA that made up the material.

V lost 4 bases, J lost 1 base, and 2 bases stayed unmatched. This CDR3 spans 16 amino acids. CDR1 is MRHNA, CDR2 SNTAGT, per germline. Per the authors' pipeline: Amplification from reference gene primers served as the basis for estimated nucleated cell counts. Produced via immunoSEQ multiplex PCR; TCRdb's table is partial and in-frame only. Clonal size and the V and J genes are those of that table, whereas D and trimming came from the DNA. The table includes over 200,000 clones, approximately 79% detected once. The sample was peripheral blood. This TCR was sampled from a human donor in a cohort sampled during active COVID-19. The chain couples TRBV6-4 to TRBJ2-2, with 11 bases that match TRBD2. This CDR3 reads CASSASGRLNTGELFF. CDR3 nucleotides: TGTGCCAGCAGTGCTAGCGGGAGGCTGAACACCGGGGAGCTGTTTTTT.